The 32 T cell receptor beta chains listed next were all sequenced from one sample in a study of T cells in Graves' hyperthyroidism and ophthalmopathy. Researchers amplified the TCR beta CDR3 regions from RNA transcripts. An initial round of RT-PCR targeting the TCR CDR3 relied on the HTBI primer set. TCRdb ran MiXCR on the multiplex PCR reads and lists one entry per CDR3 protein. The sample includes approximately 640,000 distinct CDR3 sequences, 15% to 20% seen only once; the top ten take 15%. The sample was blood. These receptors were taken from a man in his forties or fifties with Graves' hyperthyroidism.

The DNA of the CDR3 is TGTGCCAGCAGCGACCTAGCGGGAGCTACCACTGAGCAGTTCTTC. Its protein is CASSDLAGATTEQFF. The chain employs TRBV7-3 and TRBJ2-1; TRBD2 agrees at 10 bases. The germline CDR1 and CDR2 sequences are SGHTA and FQGTGA. J gave up 9 bases and V 5 bases, and 10 bases lay outside the gene matches. There are 15 residues in the CDR3.

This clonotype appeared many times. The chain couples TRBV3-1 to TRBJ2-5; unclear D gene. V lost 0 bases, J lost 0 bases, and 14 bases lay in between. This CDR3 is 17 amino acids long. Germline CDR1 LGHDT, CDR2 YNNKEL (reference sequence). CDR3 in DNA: TGTGCCAGCAGCCAAGATCACTCTGTGGCAGACCAAGAGACCCAGTACTTC. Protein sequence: CASSQDHSVADQETQYF.

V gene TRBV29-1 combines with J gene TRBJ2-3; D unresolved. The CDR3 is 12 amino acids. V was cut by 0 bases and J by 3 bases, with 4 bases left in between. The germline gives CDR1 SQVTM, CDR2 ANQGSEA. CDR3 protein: CSVEEQTDTQYF. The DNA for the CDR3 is TGCAGCGTTGAAGAGCAGACAGATACGCAGTATTTT.

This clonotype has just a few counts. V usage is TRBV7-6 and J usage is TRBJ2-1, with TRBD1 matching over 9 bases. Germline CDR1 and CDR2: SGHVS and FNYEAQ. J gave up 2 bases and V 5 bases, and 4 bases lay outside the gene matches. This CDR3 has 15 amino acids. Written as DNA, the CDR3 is TGTGCCAGCAGCCCGACAGGGGGGACCTACAATGAGCAGTTCTTC. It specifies CASSPTGGTYNEQFF.

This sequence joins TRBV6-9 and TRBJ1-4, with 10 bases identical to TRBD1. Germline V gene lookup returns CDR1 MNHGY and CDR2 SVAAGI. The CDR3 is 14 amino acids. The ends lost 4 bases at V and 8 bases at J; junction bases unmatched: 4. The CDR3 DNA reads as TGTGCCAGCAGTTGGGGACAGGGGATCGAAAAACTGTTTTTT. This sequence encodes CASSWGQGIEKLFF.

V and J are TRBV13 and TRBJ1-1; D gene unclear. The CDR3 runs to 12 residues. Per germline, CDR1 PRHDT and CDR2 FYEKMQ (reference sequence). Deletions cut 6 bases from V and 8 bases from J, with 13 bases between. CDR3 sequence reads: CASSEAPEEAFF. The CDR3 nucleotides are TGTGCCAGCAGTGAAGCTCCCGAGGAAGCTTTCTTT. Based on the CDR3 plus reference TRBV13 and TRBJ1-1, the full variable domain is AAGVIQSPRHLIKEKRETATLKCYPIPRHDTVYWYQQGPGQDPQFLISFYEKMQSDKGSIPDRFSAQQFSDYHSELNMSSLELGDSALYFCASSEAPEEAFFGQGTRLTVV.

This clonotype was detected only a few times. CDR3 DNA sequence: TGTGCCAGCAGCCAATTGTACGGCTCCTACGAGCAGTACTTC. Translated, it gives CASSQLYGSYEQYF. V usage is TRBV14 and J usage is TRBJ2-7, with D unresolved. Trimming removed 2 bases from V and 0 bases from J, with 8 bases in between. The CDR3 has 14 amino acids. Germline lookup yields CDR1 SGHDN and CDR2 FVKESK.

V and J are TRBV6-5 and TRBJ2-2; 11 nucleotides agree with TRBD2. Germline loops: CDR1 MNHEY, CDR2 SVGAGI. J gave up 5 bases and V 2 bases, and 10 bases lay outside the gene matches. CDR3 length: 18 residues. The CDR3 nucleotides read TGTGCCAGCAGTTACAGGGGACTAGCGGCAATACGAACCGGGGAGCTGTTTTTT. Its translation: CASSYRGLAAIRTGELFF.

CDR3 nucleotides: TGTGCCAGCAGTGCAGCGGACAGGGGCACAGATACGCAGTATTTT. Its translation is CASSAADRGTDTQYF. J is TRBJ2-3 and V is TRBV6-1; 8 bases match TRBD1. Trimming at V came to 4 bases and at J to 1 base, leaving 4 bases not matched to a gene. The V gene's germline CDR1 is MNHNS and CDR2 SASEGT. This CDR3 contains 15 residues.

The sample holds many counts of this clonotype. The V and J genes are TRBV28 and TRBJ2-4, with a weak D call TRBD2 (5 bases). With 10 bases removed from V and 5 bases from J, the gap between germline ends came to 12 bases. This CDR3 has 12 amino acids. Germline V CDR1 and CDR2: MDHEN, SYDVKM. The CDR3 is CATSAGQNIQYF. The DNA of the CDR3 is TGTGCCACGTCGGCGGGTCAAAACATTCAGTACTTC.

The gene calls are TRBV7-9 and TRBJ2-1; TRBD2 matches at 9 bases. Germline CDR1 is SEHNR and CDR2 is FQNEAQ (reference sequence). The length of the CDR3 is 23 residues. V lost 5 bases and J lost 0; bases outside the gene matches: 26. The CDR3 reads CASSPALRGLAGSYTGSYNEQFF. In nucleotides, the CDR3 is TGTGCCAGCAGCCCGGCACTAAGGGGGCTAGCGGGATCTTATACCGGCTCCTACAATGAGCAGTTCTTC. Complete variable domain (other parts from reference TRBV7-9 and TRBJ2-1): DTGVSQNPRHKITKRGQNVTFRCDPISEHNRLYWYRQTLGQGPEFLTYFQNEAQLEKSRLLSDRFSAERPKGSFSTLEIQRTEQGDSAMYLCASSPALRGLAGSYTGSYNEQFFGPGTRLTVL.

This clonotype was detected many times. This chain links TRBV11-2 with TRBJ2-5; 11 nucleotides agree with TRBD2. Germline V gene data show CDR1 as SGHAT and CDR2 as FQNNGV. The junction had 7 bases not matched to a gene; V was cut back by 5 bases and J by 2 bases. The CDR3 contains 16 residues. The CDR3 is CASSRLAGTGQETQYF. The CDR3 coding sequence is TGTGCCAGCAGCCGACTAGCGGGAACGGGTCAAGAGACCCAGTACTTC.

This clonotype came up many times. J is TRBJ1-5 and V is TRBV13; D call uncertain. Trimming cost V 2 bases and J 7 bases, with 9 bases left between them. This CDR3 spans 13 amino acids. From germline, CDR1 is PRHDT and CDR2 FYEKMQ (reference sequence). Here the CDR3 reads CASSLQVGQPQHF. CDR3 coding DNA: TGTGCCAGCAGCTTACAGGTCGGGCAGCCCCAGCATTTT. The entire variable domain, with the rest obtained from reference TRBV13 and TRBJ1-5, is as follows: AAGVIQSPRHLIKEKRETATLKCYPIPRHDTVYWYQQGPGQDPQFLISFYEKMQSDKGSIPDRFSAQQFSDYHSELNMSSLELGDSALYFCASSLQVGQPQHFGDGTRLSIL.

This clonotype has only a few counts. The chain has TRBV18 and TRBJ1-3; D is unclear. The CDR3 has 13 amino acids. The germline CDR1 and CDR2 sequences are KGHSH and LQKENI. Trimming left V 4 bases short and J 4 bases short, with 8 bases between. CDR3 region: CASSRDNGNTIYF. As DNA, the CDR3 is TGTGCCAGCTCACGTGATAACGGAAACACCATATATTTT.

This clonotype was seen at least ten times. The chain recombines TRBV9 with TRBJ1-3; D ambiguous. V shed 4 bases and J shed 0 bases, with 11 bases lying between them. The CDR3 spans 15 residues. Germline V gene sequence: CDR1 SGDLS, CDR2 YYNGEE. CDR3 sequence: CASSPRRNSGNTIYF. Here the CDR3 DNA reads TGTGCCAGCAGCCCTCGTAGGAACTCTGGAAACACCATATATTTT. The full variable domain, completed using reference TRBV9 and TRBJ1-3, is DSGVTQTPKHLITATGQRVTLRCSPRSGDLSVYWYQQSLDQGLQFLIQYYNGEERAKGNILERFSAQQFPDLHSELNLSSLELGDSALYFCASSPRRNSGNTIYFGEGSWLTVV.

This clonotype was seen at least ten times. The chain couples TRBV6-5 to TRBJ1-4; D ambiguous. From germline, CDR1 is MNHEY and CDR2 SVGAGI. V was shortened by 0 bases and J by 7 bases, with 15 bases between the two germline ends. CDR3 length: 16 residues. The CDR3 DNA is TGTGCCAGCAGTTACTCAAGCGGGAGGTGGGGTGAAAAACTGTTTTTT. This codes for CASSYSSGRWGEKLFF.

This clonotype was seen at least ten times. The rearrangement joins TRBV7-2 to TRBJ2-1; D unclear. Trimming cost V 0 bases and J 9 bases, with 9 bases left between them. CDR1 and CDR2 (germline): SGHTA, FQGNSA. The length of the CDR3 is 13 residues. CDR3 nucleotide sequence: TGTGCCAGCAGCTTAGCCTTGACCGGTGAGCAGTTCTTC. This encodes CASSLALTGEQFF.

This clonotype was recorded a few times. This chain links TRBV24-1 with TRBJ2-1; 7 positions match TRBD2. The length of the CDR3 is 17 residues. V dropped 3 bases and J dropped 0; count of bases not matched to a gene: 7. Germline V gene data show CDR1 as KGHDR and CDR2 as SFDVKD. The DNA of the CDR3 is TGTGCCACCAGTGATGTACGGGGCGGGGGCTCCTACAATGAGCAGTTCTTC. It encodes CATSDVRGGGSYNEQFF.

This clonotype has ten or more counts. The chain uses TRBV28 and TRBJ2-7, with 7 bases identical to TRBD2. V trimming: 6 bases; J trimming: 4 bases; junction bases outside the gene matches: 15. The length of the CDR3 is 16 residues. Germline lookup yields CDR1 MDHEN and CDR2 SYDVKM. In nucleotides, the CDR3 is TGTGCCAGCAGCCCTAAATGGACTAGAGCAGCTTACGAGCAGTACTTC. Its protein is CASSPKWTRAAYEQYF. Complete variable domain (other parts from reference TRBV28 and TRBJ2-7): DVKVTQSSRYLVKRTGEKVFLECVQDMDHENMFWYRQDPGLGLRLIYFSYDVKMKEKGDIPEGYSVSREKKERFSLILESASTNQTSMYLCASSPKWTRAAYEQYFGPGTRLTVT.

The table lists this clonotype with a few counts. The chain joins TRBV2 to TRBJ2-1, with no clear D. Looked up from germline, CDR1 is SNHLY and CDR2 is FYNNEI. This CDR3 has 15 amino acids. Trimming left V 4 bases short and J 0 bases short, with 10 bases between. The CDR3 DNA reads TGTGCCAGCAGTGGGTTCGCGGACTCCTACAATGAGCAGTTCTTC. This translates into CASSGFADSYNEQFF.

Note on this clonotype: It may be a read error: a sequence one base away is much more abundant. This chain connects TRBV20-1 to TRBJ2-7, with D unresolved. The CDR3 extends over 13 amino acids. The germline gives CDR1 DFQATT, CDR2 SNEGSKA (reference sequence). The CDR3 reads CSASGQVNYERYF. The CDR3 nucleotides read TGCAGTGCTAGCGGGCAAGTTAACTACGAGCGGTACTTC.

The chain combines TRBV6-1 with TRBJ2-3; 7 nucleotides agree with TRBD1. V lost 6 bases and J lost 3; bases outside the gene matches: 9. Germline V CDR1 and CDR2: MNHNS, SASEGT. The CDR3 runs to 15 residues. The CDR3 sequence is CASRLSGGRTDTQYF. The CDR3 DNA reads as TGTGCCAGCAGACTATCAGGGGGTAGGACAGATACGCAGTATTTT.

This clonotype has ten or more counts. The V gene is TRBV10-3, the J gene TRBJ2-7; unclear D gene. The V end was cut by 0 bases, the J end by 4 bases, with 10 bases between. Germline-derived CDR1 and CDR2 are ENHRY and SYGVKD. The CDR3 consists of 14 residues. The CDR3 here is CAISESEQPYEQYF. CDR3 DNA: TGTGCCATCAGTGAGTCGGAACAGCCATACGAGCAGTACTTC.

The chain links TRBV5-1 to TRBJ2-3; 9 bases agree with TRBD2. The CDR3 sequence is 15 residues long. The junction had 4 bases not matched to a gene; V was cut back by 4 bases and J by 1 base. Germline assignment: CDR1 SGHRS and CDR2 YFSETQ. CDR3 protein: CASSQREARTDTQYF. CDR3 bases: TGCGCCAGCAGCCAGCGGGAGGCTCGCACAGATACGCAGTATTTT.

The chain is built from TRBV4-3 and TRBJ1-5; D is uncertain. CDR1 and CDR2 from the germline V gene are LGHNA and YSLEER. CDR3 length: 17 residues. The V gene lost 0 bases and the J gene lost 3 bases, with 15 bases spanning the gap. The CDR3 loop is CASSQDLRDVDNQPQHF. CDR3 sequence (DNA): TGCGCCAGCAGCCAAGATTTACGAGACGTAGACAATCAGCCCCAGCATTTT.

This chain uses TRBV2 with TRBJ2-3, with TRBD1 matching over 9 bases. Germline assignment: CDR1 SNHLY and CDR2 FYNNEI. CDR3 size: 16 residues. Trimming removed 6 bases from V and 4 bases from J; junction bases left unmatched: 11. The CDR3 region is CASRWDRASGADTQYF. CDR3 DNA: TGTGCCAGCAGGTGGGACAGGGCAAGCGGGGCAGATACGCAGTATTTT.

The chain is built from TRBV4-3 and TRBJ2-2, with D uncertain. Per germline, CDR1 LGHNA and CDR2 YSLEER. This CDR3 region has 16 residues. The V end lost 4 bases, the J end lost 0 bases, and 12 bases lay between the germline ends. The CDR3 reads CASSLEPRTNTGELFF. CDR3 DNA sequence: TGCGCCAGCAGCCTAGAGCCCAGAACGAACACCGGGGAGCTGTTTTTT.

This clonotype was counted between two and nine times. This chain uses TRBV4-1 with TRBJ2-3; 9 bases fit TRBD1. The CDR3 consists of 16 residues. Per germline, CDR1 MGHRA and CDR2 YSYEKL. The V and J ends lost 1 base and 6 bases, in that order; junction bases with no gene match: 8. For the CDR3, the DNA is TGCGCCAGCAGCCAAGGAGGGACAGGGCAACGGGATACGCAGTATTTT. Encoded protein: CASSQGGTGQRDTQYF.

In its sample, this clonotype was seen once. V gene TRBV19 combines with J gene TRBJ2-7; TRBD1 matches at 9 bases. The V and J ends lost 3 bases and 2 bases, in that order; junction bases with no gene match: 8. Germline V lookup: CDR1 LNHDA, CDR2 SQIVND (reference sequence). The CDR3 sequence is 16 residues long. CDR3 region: CASSIIIGQGTYEQYF. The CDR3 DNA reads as TGTGCCAGTAGTATCATAATAGGACAGGGGACCTACGAGCAGTACTTC.

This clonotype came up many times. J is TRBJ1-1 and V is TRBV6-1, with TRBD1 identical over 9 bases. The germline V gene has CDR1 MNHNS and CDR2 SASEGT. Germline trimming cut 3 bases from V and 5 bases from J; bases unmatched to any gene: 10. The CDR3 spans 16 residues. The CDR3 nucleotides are TGTGCCAGCAGTGAGGGGACAGGGCGATTGTGGACTGAAGCTTTCTTT. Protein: CASSEGTGRLWTEAFF.

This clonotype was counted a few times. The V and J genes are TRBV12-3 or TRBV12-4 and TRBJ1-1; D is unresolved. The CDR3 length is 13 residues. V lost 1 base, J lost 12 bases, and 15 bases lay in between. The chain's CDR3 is CASSLGSWADPFF. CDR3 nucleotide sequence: TGTGCCAGCAGTTTAGGATCTTGGGCAGATCCTTTCTTT.

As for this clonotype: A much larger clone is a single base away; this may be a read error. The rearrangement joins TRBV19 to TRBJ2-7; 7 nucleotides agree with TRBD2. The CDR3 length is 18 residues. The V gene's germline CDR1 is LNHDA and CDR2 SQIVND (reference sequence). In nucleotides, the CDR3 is TGTACCAGTAGTATCTATCCCCTCATCCGCGGGAGTTCGTACGAGCAGTACTTC. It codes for CTSSIYPLIRGSSYEQYF.